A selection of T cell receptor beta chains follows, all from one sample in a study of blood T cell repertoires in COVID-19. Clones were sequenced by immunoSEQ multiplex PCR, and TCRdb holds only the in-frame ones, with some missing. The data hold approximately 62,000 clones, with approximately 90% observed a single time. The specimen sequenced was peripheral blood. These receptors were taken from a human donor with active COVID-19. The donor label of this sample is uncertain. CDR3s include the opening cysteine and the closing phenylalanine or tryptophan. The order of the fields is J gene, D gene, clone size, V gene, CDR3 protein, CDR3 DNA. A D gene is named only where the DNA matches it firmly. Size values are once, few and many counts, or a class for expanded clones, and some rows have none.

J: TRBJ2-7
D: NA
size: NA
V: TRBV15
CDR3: CATSRSSYEQYF
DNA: TGTGCCACCAGCAGATCTAGTTACGAGCAGTACTTC

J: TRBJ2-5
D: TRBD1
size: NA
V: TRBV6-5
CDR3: CASRNRGPETQYF
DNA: TGTGCCAGCAGGAACAGGGGGCCGGAGACCCAGTACTTC

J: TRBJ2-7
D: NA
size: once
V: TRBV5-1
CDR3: CASSLGQGIRYEQYF
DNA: TGCGCCAGCAGCTTGGGCCAGGGGATTCGGTACGAGCAGTACTTC

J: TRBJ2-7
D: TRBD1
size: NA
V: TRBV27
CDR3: CASSLSGTGRYEQYF
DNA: TGTGCCAGCAGTTTATCGGGGACAGGGAGATACGAGCAGTACTTC

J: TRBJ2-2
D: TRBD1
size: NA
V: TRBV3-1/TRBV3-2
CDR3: CASTTGTGYTGELFF
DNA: TGTGCCAGCACCACCGGGACAGGTTATACCGGGGAGCTGTTTTTT

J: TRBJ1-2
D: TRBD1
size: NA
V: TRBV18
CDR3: CASSPDRVDGYTF
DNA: TGTGCCAGCTCACCTGACAGGGTTGATGGCTACACCTTC

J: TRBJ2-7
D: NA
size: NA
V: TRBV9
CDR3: CASSEDSRTYEQYF
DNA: TGTGCCAGCAGCGAGGACAGCCGCACCTACGAGCAGTACTTC

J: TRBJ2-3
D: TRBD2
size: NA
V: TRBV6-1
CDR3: CASSEAYGLAGGVPPPGTDTQYF
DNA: TGTGCCAGCAGTGAAGCATATGGGCTAGCGGGGGGGGTCCCCCCCCCAGGCACAGATACGCAGTATTTT

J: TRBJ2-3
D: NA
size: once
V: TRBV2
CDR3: CASNYLEGTQYF
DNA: TGTGCCAGCAACTATCTAGAAGGTACGCAGTATTTT

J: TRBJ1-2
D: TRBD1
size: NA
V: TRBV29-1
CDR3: CSVESDRGIGYTF
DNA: TGCAGCGTTGAATCTGACAGGGGGATTGGCTACACCTTC

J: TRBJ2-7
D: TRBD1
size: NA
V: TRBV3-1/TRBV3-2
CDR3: CASSQVGDRVSYEQYF
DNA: TGTGCCAGCAGCCAAGTAGGGGACAGGGTTTCCTACGAGCAGTACTTC

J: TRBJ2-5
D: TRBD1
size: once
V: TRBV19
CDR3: CASSIVRTGQETQYF
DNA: TGTGCCAGTAGTATAGTTAGGACAGGGCAAGAGACCCAGTACTTC

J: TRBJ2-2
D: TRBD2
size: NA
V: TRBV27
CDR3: CASSFLLAGGTGELFF
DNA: TGTGCCAGCAGTTTTCTTTTAGCGGGGGGGACCGGGGAGCTGTTTTTT

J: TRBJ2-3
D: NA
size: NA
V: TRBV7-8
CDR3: CASSPGAGVKDTQYF
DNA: TGTGCCAGCAGCCCCGGGGCAGGGGTGAAAGATACGCAGTATTTT

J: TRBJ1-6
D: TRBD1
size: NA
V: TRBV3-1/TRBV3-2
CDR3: CASSQRTGGTGSPLHF
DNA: TGTGCCAGCAGCCAACGGACAGGGGGAACGGGTTCACCCCTCCACTTT

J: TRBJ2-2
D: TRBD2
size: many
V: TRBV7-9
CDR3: CASSFPGTSGSNTGELFF
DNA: TGTGCCAGCAGCTTTCCCGGGACTAGCGGTTCGAACACCGGGGAGCTGTTTTTT

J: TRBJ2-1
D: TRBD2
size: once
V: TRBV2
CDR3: CASSPFSGSTYNEQFF
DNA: TGTGCCAGCAGTCCTTTTAGCGGGAGTACCTACAATGAGCAGTTCTTC

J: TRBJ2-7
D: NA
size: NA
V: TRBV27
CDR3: CASSSTAWEQYF
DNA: TGTGCCAGCAGTTCGACTGCCTGGGAGCAGTACTTC

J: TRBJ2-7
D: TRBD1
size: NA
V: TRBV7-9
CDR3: CASRSGQGSSYEQYF
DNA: TGTGCCAGCAGATCCGGACAGGGGAGCTCCTACGAGCAGTACTTC

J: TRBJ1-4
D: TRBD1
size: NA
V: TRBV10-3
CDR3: CAIRPGGRDEKLFF
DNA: TGTGCCATCAGACCAGGGGGGCGGGATGAAAAACTGTTTTTT

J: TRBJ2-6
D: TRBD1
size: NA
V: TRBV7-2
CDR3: CASTRTGGGGANVLTF
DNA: TGTGCCAGCACCCGGACAGGGGGCGGTGGGGCCAACGTCCTGACTTTC

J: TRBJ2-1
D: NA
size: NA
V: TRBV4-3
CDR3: CASSQDSRVDEQFF
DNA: TGCGCCAGCAGCCAAGATTCCAGGGTAGATGAGCAGTTCTTC

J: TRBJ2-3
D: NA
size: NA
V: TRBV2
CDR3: CASPGYTDTQYF
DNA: TGTGCCAGCCCCGGGTATACAGATACGCAGTATTTT

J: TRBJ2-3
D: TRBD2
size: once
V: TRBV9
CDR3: CASRAGGTSSTDTQYF
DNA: TGTGCCAGCAGAGCGGGAGGTACTTCTAGCACAGATACGCAGTATTTT

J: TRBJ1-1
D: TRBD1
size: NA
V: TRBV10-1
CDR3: CASRDRTGPNTEAFF
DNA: TGCGCCAGCAGAGACCGGACAGGGCCGAACACTGAAGCTTTCTTT

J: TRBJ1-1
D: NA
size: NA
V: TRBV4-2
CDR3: CASSHGEENTEAFF
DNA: TGTGCCAGCAGCCACGGGGAGGAGAACACTGAAGCTTTCTTT

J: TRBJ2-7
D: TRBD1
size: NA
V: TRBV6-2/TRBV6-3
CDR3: CASSVTGTGSYEQYF
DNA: TGTGCCAGCAGTGTGACCGGGACAGGGTCGTACGAGCAGTACTTC

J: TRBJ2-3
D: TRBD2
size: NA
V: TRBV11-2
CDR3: CASSSITGGTDTQYF
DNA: TGTGCCAGCAGCTCAATAACGGGAGGGACAGATACGCAGTATTTT

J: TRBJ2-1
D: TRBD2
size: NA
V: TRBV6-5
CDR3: CASSLTSGSYEQFF
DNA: TGTGCCAGCAGTTTGACTAGCGGGAGCTATGAGCAGTTCTTC